The 32 T cell receptor beta chains in this list originate from one sample, sequenced in a study of beta chain features in type 1 diabetes (dated by TCRdb to 2017 to 2018). Receptor libraries were prepared by the immunoSEQ multiplex PCR assay. The entire isolated RNA was reverse transcribed using the High Capacity cDNA Reverse Transcription Kit, and thus expressed TCRB transcripts were sequenced. The immuneACCESS repertoire file appears here via TCRdb, limited to in-frame rearrangements. These files lack a portion of the clones; in checked studies, under half of the deficit traces to unresolved V genes, and the cause of the others is not known. This sample holds approximately 250,000 clones; about 9.3% were observed only once. Just under 0.035% of the sample lies in the top ten. The source material was naive CD4+ T cells from blood. In light of the paper, this sample's cell subset or site label describes: true naive CD4+ T cells. The receptors come from a woman aged 18-29 years in good health.

This clone was found a few times. The chain carries TRBV9 and TRBJ2-5; D possibly corresponds to TRBD1 (5 bases). The CDR3 sequence is 15 residues long. V was cut by 2 bases and J by 5 bases, with 16 bases left in between. Germline assignment: CDR1 SGDLS and CDR2 YYNGEE. CDR3 residues: CASSVGVQGVETQYF. The CDR3 DNA sequence: TGTGCCAGCAGCGTTGGGGTCCAGGGTGTCGAGACCCAGTACTTC. Looking up the rest from reference TRBV9 and TRBJ2-5 gives the full variable domain: DSGVTQTPKHLITATGQRVTLRCSPRSGDLSVYWYQQSLDQGLQFLIQYYNGEERAKGNILERFSAQQFPDLHSELNLSSLELGDSALYFCASSVGVQGVETQYFGPGTRLLVL.

The V call is TRBV7-9, the J call TRBJ1-1; TRBD1 matches 11 bases. The CDR3 spans 18 residues. CDR1 is SEHNR, CDR2 FQNEAQ, per germline (reference sequence). J lost 2 bases, V lost 3 bases, and 11 bases had no gene match. CDR3 amino acids: CASSFPIRDRGGNTEAFF. CDR3 bases: TGTGCCAGCAGCTTCCCCATTAGGGACAGGGGGGGAAACACTGAAGCTTTCTTT.

This clone was detected a few times. The genes are TRBV4-1 and TRBJ2-1; 7 nucleotides agree with TRBD1. CDR3 length: 16 residues. Germline V gene data show CDR1 as MGHRA and CDR2 as YSYEKL. The junction had 10 bases not matched to a gene; V was cut back by 4 bases and J by 4 bases. As DNA, the CDR3 is TGCGCCAGCAGCCTCCAAGGGGGACAGAAATACAATGAGCAGTTCTTC. The encoded protein is CASSLQGGQKYNEQFF.

The chain employs TRBV6-1 and TRBJ2-3; TRBD2 agrees at 12 bases. The CDR3 is made up of 15 amino acids. Germline V gene sequence: CDR1 MNHNS, CDR2 SASEGT. V shed 4 bases and J 3 bases; nucleotides not matched to a gene: 2. CDR3 nucleotide sequence: TGTGCCAGCAGTGCCGGGACTAGCGGGACAGATACGCAGTATTTT. Residues: CASSAGTSGTDTQYF.

This clone was detected only a few times. This sequence joins TRBV19 and TRBJ1-2; unclear D gene. The CDR3 contains 12 residues. Germline V gives CDR1 LNHDA, CDR2 SQIVND (reference sequence). Trimming removed 8 bases from V and 5 bases from J, with 12 bases in between. CDR3 nucleotide sequence: TGTGCCAGTCAGGAGGAAGGGTATGGCTACACCTTC. This codes for CASQEEGYGYTF.

The chain recombines TRBV5-1 with TRBJ2-7; 7 bases are shared with TRBD1. Germline CDR1 reads SGHRS; CDR2 reads YFSETQ. V trimming: 7 bases; J trimming: 2 bases; junction bases outside the gene matches: 3. The CDR3 is made up of 12 amino acids. For the CDR3, the DNA is TGCGCCAGCCGGCAGGGGGCCTACGAGCAGTACTTC. As protein: CASRQGAYEQYF.

This chain links TRBV5-1 with TRBJ1-1; the D is unclear. This CDR3 has 14 amino acids. Trimming pared 5 bases from V and 1 base from J, leaving 12 bases between. The V gene's germline CDR1 is SGHRS and CDR2 YFSETQ. CDR3 protein: CASRGALGNTEAFF. The CDR3 nucleotides read TGCGCCAGCAGGGGCGCCCTGGGGAACACTGAAGCTTTCTTT.

This clone has a count of ten or more. J is TRBJ2-3 and V is TRBV7-3, with 10 bases that match TRBD2. With 5 bases clipped from V and 5 bases from J, the junction kept 7 bases outside the gene matches. Germline CDR1 SGHTA, CDR2 FQGTGA. The CDR3 runs to 15 residues. CDR3 bases: TGTGCCAGCAGCCTAAGTTTAGCGGGAGGAGATACGCAGTATTTT. This translates into CASSLSLAGGDTQYF. Variable domain in full (rest from reference TRBV7-3 and TRBJ2-3): GAGVSQTPSNKVTEKGKYVELRCDPISGHTALYWYRQSLGQGPEFLIYFQGTGAADDSGLPNDRFFAVRPEGSVSTLKIQRTERGDSAVYLCASSLSLAGGDTQYFGPGTRLTVL.

In DNA, the CDR3 is TGTGCCAGCTCCCAGGGGTTGGATGAAAAACTGTTTTTT. Its translation is CASSQGLDEKLFF. V gene TRBV18 combines with J gene TRBJ1-4, with D possibly being TRBD1 (6 bases). The germline CDR1 and CDR2 sequences are KGHSH and LQKENI. Trimming took off 6 bases at V and 6 bases at J, with 11 bases between the two ends. This CDR3 has 13 amino acids.

This clone came up a few times. The chain links TRBV5-4 to TRBJ2-2, with 10 positions matching TRBD2. This CDR3 contains 15 residues. Germline V gives CDR1 SGHNT, CDR2 YYREEE (reference sequence). V shed 2 bases, J shed 4 bases, and the junction held 2 bases outside the gene matches. The DNA for the CDR3 is TGTGCCAGCAGCTTTAGCGGGAGGTCCACCGGGGAGCTGTTTTTT. The encoded protein is CASSFSGRSTGELFF. The whole variable domain, filled in from reference TRBV5-4 and TRBJ2-2, reads ETGVTQSPTHLIKTRGQQVTLRCSSQSGHNTVSWYQQALGQGPQFIFQYYREEENGRGNFPPRFSGLQFPNYSSELNVNALELDDSALYLCASSFSGRSTGELFFGEGSRLTVL.

This clone has a handful of counts. CDR3 nucleotides: TGTGCCTGGGGCCCAACAGGGGATACTGAAGCTTTCTTT. Protein sequence: CAWGPTGDTEAFF. V usage is TRBV30 and J usage is TRBJ1-1, with TRBD1 matching over 7 bases. V shed 5 bases and J 5 bases; nucleotides not matched to a gene: 8. Germline V gene lookup returns CDR1 GTSNPN and CDR2 SVGIG (reference sequence). CDR3 length: 13 residues.

The rearrangement joins TRBV5-1 to TRBJ2-1; D is ambiguous. Germline CDR1 and CDR2: SGHRS and YFSETQ. The CDR3 runs 15 residues. The V gene lost 4 bases and the J gene lost 1 base, with 12 bases spanning the gap. CDR3 protein: CASSQESGSYNEQFF. CDR3 nucleotides: TGCGCCAGCAGCCAGGAATCTGGGTCCTACAATGAGCAGTTCTTC.

This clone was counted only a few times. The J gene is TRBJ1-2, the V gene TRBV18; D perhaps matches TRBD1 (5 bases). Trimming took off 2 bases at V and 5 bases at J, with 15 bases between the two ends. CDR3 size: 15 residues. Germline CDR1 reads KGHSH; CDR2 reads LQKENI. The CDR3 sequence: CASSPSGGVAYGYTF. The CDR3 DNA reads TGTGCCAGCTCACCATCGGGAGGGGTAGCATATGGCTACACCTTC.

The rearrangement joins TRBV6-8 to TRBJ2-3; 10 bases line up with TRBD2. The V gene end was trimmed by 8 bases and the J gene end by 2 bases; junction bases not matched to a gene: 4. Germline V lookup: CDR1 MNHGY, CDR2 SAAAGT. The CDR3 spans 14 residues. The CDR3 protein is CASGLADSTDTQYF. For the CDR3, the DNA is TGTGCCAGCGGACTAGCGGATTCCACAGATACGCAGTATTTT.

The chain carries TRBV6-4 and TRBJ2-1; 8 bases map to TRBD2. V trimming: 2 bases; J trimming: 3 bases; junction bases outside the gene matches: 0. The germline CDR1 and CDR2 sequences are MRHNA and SNTAGT. This CDR3 spans 14 amino acids. CDR3 DNA sequence: TGTGCCAGCAGTGACCGGGAGGGCTACAATGAGCAGTTCTTC. It is translated as CASSDREGYNEQFF.

The chain employs TRBV19 and TRBJ2-3, with 12 bases identical to TRBD1. The CDR3 loop spans 16 amino acids. V lost 5 bases, J lost 3 bases, and 6 bases stayed unmatched. Germline lookup yields CDR1 LNHDA and CDR2 SQIVND (reference sequence). CDR3 amino acids: CASSQGTGGRTDTQYF. Here the CDR3 DNA reads TGTGCCAGTAGTCAAGGGACAGGGGGCAGGACAGATACGCAGTATTTT.

This sequence joins TRBV10-2 and TRBJ1-1; D gene uncertain. Deletions cut 5 bases from V and 1 base from J, with 11 bases between. This CDR3 region has 14 residues. The germline V gene encodes CDR1 WSHSY and CDR2 SAAADI. The CDR3 loop is CASSNGLTNTEAFF. In DNA, the CDR3 is TGCGCCAGCAGTAACGGACTGACGAACACTGAAGCTTTCTTT.

The genes are TRBV28 and TRBJ2-7, with 7 bases fitting TRBD2. The CDR3 contains 15 residues. V shed 1 base and J 4 bases; nucleotides not matched to a gene: 7. Germline V gene lookup returns CDR1 MDHEN and CDR2 SYDVKM. Here the CDR3 DNA reads TGTGCCAGCAGTTTATCGTCAAGCGGGGTTTACGAGCAGTACTTC. The encoded protein is CASSLSSSGVYEQYF.

V and J are TRBV18 and TRBJ1-5; D is uncertain. This CDR3 comprises 15 residues. Germline loops: CDR1 KGHSH, CDR2 LQKENI. V was cut by 3 bases and J by 5 bases, with 14 bases left in between. The DNA for the CDR3 is TGTGCCAGCTCACCCGCTCTTGTCGGAGATCAGCCCCAGCATTTT. Its protein product is CASSPALVGDQPQHF.

The chain employs TRBV11-2 and TRBJ2-2; 7 positions match TRBD1. The germline gives CDR1 SGHAT, CDR2 FQNNGV. With 6 bases clipped from V and 1 base from J, the junction kept 2 bases outside the gene matches. This CDR3 is 14 amino acids long. The CDR3 loop is CASRRTGNTGELFF. The CDR3 nucleotides read TGTGCCAGCAGGCGGACAGGGAACACCGGGGAGCTGTTTTTT.

The chain employs TRBV5-6 and TRBJ2-1; no clear D. V was clipped by 2 bases and J by 9 bases, with 12 bases between them. Germline CDR1 is SGHDT and CDR2 is YYEEEE. The CDR3 has 13 amino acids. CDR3 sequence: CASSLITAGEQFF. The DNA for the CDR3 is TGTGCCAGCAGCTTAATCACCGCCGGTGAGCAGTTCTTC.

This chain joins TRBV10-2 and TRBJ1-1, with unresolved D. The germline V and J ends were trimmed by 2 bases and 0 bases, with 7 bases remaining between them. This CDR3 comprises 14 residues. Germline V gene sequence: CDR1 WSHSY, CDR2 SAAADI. CDR3 protein: CASSEAGLNTEAFF. The CDR3 nucleotides are TGCGCCAGCAGTGAGGCAGGCTTGAACACTGAAGCTTTCTTT.

This clone was found a few times. The chain combines TRBV29-1 with TRBJ2-3; no reliable D call. V lost 3 bases to trimming and J lost 2 bases, with 3 bases between them. The CDR3 is 11 amino acids. The germline gives CDR1 SQVTM, CDR2 ANQGSEA. CDR3 in amino acids: CSVDLTDTQYF. The CDR3 DNA is TGCAGCGTTGACCTCACAGATACGCAGTATTTT.

The chain links TRBV6-1 to TRBJ2-1; D perhaps matches TRBD2 (5 bases). Germline V CDR1 and CDR2: MNHNS, SASEGT. The CDR3 runs to 12 residues. V lost 0 bases, J lost 9 bases, and 6 bases lay in between. CDR3 protein: CASSEARVEQFF. CDR3 sequence (DNA): TGTGCCAGCAGTGAAGCGCGGGTTGAGCAGTTCTTC.

This clone was detected only a few times. The rearrangement uses TRBV5-1 and TRBJ2-7; D possibly corresponds to TRBD1 (6 bases). V was pared by 4 bases and J by 0 bases, with 11 bases between. Germline CDR1 SGHRS, CDR2 YFSETQ. The CDR3 is 14 amino acids. Here the CDR3 reads CASSRDTFSYEQYF. CDR3 nucleotides: TGCGCCAGCAGCCGGGACACTTTCTCCTACGAGCAGTACTTC.

The chain links TRBV11-2 to TRBJ1-5; 8 nucleotides match TRBD1. Germline loops: CDR1 SGHAT, CDR2 FQNNGV. Losses at the gene ends were 1 base for V and 3 bases for J; bases not matched to a gene: 8. The length of the CDR3 is 17 residues. As DNA, the CDR3 is TGTGCCAGCAGCTTAGGGGAACAGGGGGTAAACAATCAGCCCCAGCATTTT. This sequence encodes CASSLGEQGVNNQPQHF.

In this sample, this clone turned up a few times. J is TRBJ1-1 and V is TRBV18, with TRBD1 as a possible D gene (5 bases). The CDR3 length is 16 residues. Trimming left V 3 bases short and J 0 bases short, with 14 bases between. Germline V lookup: CDR1 KGHSH, CDR2 LQKENI. CDR3 sequence: CASSPLSGAVNTEAFF. The CDR3 DNA is TGTGCCAGCTCACCCCTAAGCGGGGCGGTGAACACTGAAGCTTTCTTT.

This clone was observed a handful of times. The chain uses TRBV19 and TRBJ2-2, with D possibly matching TRBD1 (5 bases). Trimming stripped 2 bases from V and 3 bases from J, with 16 bases between. The CDR3 contains 17 residues. Germline lookup yields CDR1 LNHDA and CDR2 SQIVND (reference sequence). In DNA, the CDR3 is TGTGCCAGTAGTATACTAGGGGTTGATTCCCACACCGGGGAGCTGTTTTTT. As protein: CASSILGVDSHTGELFF.

The sample holds a few counts of this clone. V and J are TRBV7-9 and TRBJ1-2; possibly TRBD1 for D (6 bases). This CDR3 contains 16 residues. Between the trimmed V and J ends, which lost 5 bases and 0 bases, there was a span of 16 bases. Germline V gene lookup returns CDR1 SEHNR and CDR2 FQNEAQ (reference sequence). The CDR3 DNA sequence: TGTGCCAGCAGCCCCAACAGACAGGAAGCTAACTATGGCTACACCTTC. Its translation: CASSPNRQEANYGYTF.

This clone was detected only a few times. The same CDR3 also results from other DNA sequences found in this sample. The genes are TRBV7-2 and TRBJ2-1; 7 bases agree with TRBD2. J lost 2 bases, V lost 0 bases, and 4 bases had no gene match. In germline, CDR1 is SGHTA, CDR2 FQGNSA. The CDR3 runs 16 residues. CDR3 amino acids: CASSLALAGAYNEQFF. CDR3 sequence (DNA): TGTGCCAGCAGCTTAGCGCTGGCGGGGGCCTACAATGAGCAGTTCTTC. The full variable domain, completed using reference TRBV7-2 and TRBJ2-1, is GAGVSQSPSNKVTEKGKDVELRCDPISGHTALYWYRQSLGQGLEFLIYFQGNSAPDKSGLPSDRFSAERTGGSVSTLTIQRTQQEDSAVYLCASSLALAGAYNEQFFGPGTRLTVL.

The chain has TRBV7-6 and TRBJ2-7, with D perhaps TRBD1 (5 bases). Per germline, CDR1 SGHVS and CDR2 FNYEAQ. V lost 5 bases to trimming and J lost 5 bases, with 16 bases between them. The CDR3 covers 14 residues. The CDR3 sequence is CASSVRGRFDEQYF. CDR3 nucleotide sequence: TGTGCCAGCAGCGTAAGGGGCCGATTCGACGAGCAGTACTTC.

The sample holds a few counts of this clone. The chain employs TRBV7-9 and TRBJ2-7; 10 nucleotides line up with TRBD1. The CDR3 is 17 residues long. The V segment lost 6 bases and the J segment 0 bases; nucleotides outside the gene matches: 11. Germline CDR1 SEHNR, CDR2 FQNEAQ (reference sequence). The CDR3 DNA reads TGTGCCAGCAGAGCGATACTGGACAGGGGGATCTCCTACGAGCAGTACTTC. This gives the protein CASRAILDRGISYEQYF.